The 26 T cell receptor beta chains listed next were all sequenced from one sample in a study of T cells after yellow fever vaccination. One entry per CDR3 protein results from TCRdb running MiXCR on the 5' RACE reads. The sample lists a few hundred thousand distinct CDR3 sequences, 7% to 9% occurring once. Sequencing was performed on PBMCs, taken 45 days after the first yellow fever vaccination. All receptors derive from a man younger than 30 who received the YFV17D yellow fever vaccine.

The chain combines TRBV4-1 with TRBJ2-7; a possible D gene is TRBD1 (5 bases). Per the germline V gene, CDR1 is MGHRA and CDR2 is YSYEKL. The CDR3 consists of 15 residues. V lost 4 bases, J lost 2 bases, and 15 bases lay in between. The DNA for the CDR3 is TGCGCCAGCAGCCGTACGTGGGGCGCAACCTACGAGCAGTACTTC. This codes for CASSRTWGATYEQYF.

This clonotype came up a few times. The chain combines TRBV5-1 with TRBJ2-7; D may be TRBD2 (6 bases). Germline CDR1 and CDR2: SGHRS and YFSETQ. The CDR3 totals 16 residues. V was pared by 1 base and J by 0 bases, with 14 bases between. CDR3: CASSLRGLRSSYEQYF. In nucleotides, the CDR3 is TGCGCCAGCAGCTTGCGGGGACTCAGAAGCTCCTACGAGCAGTACTTC.

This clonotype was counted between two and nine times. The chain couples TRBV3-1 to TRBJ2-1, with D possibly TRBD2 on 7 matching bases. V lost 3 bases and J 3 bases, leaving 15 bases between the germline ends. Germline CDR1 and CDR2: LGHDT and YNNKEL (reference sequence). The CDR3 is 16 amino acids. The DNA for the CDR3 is TGTGCCAGCAGCCAGGGAGGGGGGGACCTCTACAATGAGCAGTTCTTC. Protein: CASSQGGGDLYNEQFF.

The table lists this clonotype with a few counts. CDR3 residues: CASSLRVPGNQETQYF. CDR3 nucleotides: TGCGCCAGCAGCTTGCGAGTCCCTGGGAACCAAGAGACCCAGTACTTC. The chain combines TRBV5-1 with TRBJ2-5; the D is unclear. V was trimmed by 1 base and J by 0 bases, leaving 13 bases between them. The CDR3 length is 16 residues. Germline V lookup: CDR1 SGHRS, CDR2 YFSETQ.

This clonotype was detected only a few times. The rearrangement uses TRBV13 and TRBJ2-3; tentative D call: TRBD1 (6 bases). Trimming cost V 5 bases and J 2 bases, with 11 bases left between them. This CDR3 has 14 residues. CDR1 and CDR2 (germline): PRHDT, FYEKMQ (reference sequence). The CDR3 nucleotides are TGTGCCAGCAGCCCAGGGGCAGCCACAGATACGCAGTATTTT. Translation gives CASSPGAATDTQYF.

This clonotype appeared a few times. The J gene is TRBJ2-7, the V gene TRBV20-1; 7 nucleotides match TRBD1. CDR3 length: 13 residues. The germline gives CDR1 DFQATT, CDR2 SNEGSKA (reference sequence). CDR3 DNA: TGCAGCGCCGGACAGGCCTTGTCCTACGAGCAGTACTTC. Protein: CSAGQALSYEQYF.

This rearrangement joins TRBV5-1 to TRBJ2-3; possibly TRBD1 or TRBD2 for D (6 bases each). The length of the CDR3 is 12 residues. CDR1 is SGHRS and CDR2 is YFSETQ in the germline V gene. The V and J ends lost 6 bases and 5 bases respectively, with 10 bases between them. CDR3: CASKEGQDTQYF. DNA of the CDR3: TGCGCCAGCAAGGAGGGACAAGATACGCAGTATTTT. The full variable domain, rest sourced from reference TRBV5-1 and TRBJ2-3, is KAGVTQTPRYLIKTRGQQVTLSCSPISGHRSVSWYQQTPGQGLQFLFEYFSETQRNKGNFPGRFSGRQFSNSRSEMNVSTLELGDSALYLCASKEGQDTQYFGPGTRLTVL.

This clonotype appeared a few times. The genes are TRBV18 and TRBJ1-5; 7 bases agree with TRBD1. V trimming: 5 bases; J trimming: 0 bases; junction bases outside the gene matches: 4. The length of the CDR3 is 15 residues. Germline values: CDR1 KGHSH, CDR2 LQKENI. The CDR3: CASSDDRDSNQPQHF. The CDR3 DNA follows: TGTGCCAGCTCAGACGACAGGGATAGCAATCAGCCCCAGCATTTT. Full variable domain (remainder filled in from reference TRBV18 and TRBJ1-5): NAGVMQNPRHLVRRRGQEARLRCSPMKGHSHVYWYRQLPEEGLKFMVYLQKENIIDESGMPKERFSAEFPKEGPSILRIQQVVRGDSAAYFCASSDDRDSNQPQHFGDGTRLSIL.

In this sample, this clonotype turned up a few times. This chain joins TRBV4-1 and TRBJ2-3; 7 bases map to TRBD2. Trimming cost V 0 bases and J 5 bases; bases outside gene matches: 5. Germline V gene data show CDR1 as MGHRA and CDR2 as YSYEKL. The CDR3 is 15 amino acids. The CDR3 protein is CASSQDSLAKDTQYF. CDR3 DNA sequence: TGCGCCAGCAGCCAAGATTCACTAGCGAAAGATACGCAGTATTTT.

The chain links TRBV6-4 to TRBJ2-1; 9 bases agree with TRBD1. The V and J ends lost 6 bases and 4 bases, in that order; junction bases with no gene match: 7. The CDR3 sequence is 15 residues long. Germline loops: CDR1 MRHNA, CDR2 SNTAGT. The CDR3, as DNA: TGTGCCAGCAGAGCAGCCGGGACAGGGTACAATGAGCAGTTCTTC. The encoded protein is CASRAAGTGYNEQFF.

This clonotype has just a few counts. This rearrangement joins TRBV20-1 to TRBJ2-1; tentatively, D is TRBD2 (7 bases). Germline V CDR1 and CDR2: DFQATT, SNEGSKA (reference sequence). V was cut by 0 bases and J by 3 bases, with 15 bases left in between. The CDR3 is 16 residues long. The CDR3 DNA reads TGCAGTGCTAGAGATTCTTGGGGGGGCGGCTACAATGAGCAGTTCTTC. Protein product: CSARDSWGGGYNEQFF.

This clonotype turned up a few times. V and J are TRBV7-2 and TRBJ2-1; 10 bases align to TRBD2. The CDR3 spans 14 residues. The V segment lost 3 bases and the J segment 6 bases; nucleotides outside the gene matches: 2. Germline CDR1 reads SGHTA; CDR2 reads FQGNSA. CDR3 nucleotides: TGTGCCAGCAGCTTTGTAGCGGGGGGCAATGAGCAGTTCTTC. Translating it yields CASSFVAGGNEQFF.

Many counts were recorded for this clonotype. CDR3 region: CSVGGEKAFF. The DNA of the CDR3 is TGCAGTGTAGGGGGAGAAAAAGCTTTCTTT. V usage is TRBV20-1 and J usage is TRBJ1-1; D perhaps matches TRBD1 (6 bases). Germline V CDR1 and CDR2: DFQATT, SNEGSKA (reference sequence). This CDR3 is 10 amino acids long. V gave up 7 bases and J gave up 9 bases, with 12 bases separating them.

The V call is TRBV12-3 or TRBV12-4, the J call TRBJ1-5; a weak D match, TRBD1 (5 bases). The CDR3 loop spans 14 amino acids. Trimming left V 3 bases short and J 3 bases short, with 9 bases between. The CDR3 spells CASSFTGVNQPQHF. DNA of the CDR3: TGTGCCAGCAGTTTTACAGGAGTCAATCAGCCCCAGCATTTT.

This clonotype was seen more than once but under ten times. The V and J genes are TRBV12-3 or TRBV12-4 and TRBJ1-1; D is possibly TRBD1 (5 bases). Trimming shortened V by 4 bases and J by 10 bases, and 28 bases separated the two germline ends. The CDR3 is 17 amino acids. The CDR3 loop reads CASSSFQGKFGGNRAFF. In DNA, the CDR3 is TGTGCCAGCAGTTCTTTCCAGGGAAAATTTGGAGGGAATAGAGCTTTCTTT.

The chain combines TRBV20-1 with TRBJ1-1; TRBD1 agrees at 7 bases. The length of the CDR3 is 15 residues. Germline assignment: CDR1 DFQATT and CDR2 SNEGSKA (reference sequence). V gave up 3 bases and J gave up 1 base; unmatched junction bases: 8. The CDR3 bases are TGCAGTGCTAGGCGGACCACAGGGGCGAACACTGAAGCTTTCTTT. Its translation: CSARRTTGANTEAFF.

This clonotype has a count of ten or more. CDR3 residues: CASSSNGGAREKLFF. DNA of the CDR3: TGTGCCAGCAGCTCAAACGGGGGGGCTAGGGAAAAACTGTTTTTT. V and J are TRBV7-2 and TRBJ1-4, with D perhaps matching TRBD1 (6 bases). This CDR3 spans 15 amino acids. Looked up from germline, CDR1 is SGHTA and CDR2 is FQGNSA. With 4 bases removed from V and 8 bases from J, the gap between germline ends came to 17 bases. The full variable domain, rest sourced from reference TRBV7-2 and TRBJ1-4, is GAGVSQSPSNKVTEKGKDVELRCDPISGHTALYWYRQSLGQGLEFLIYFQGNSAPDKSGLPSDRFSAERTGGSVSTLTIQRTQQEDSAVYLCASSSNGGAREKLFFGSGTQLSVL.

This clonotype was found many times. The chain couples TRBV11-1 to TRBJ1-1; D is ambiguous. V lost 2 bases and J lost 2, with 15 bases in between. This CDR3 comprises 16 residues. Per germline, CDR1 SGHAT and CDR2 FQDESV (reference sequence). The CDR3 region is CASSLRRTWANTEAFF. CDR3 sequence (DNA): TGTGCCAGCAGCTTACGGAGAACGTGGGCCAACACTGAAGCTTTCTTT.

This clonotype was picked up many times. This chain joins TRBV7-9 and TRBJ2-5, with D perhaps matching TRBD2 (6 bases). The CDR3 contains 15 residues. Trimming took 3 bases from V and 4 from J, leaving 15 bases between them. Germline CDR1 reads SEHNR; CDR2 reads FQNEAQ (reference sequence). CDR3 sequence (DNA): TGTGCCAGCAGCTTGGGCCTTCGGGGGAGAGAGACCCAGTACTTC. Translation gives CASSLGLRGRETQYF. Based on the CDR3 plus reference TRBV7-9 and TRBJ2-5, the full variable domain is DTGVSQNPRHKITKRGQNVTFRCDPISEHNRLYWYRQTLGQGPEFLTYFQNEAQLEKSRLLSDRFSAERPKGSFSTLEIQRTEQGDSAMYLCASSLGLRGRETQYFGPGTRLLVL.

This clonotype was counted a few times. Here the CDR3 reads CASSLAGTGRSPEQYV. The DNA of the CDR3 is TGTGCCAGCAGCTTAGCCGGGACAGGGAGGTCCCCCGAGCAGTACGTC. This chain joins TRBV7-2 and TRBJ2-7; 9 bases match TRBD1. Germline V gene data show CDR1 as SGHTA and CDR2 as FQGNSA. The V and J ends lost 0 bases and 6 bases, in that order; junction bases with no gene match: 9. The CDR3 spans 16 residues.

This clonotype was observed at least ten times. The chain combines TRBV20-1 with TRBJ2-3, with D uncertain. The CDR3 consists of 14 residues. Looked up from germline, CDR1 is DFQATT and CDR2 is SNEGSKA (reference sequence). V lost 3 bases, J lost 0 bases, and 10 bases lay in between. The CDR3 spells CSARVQTSTDTQYF. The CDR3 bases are TGCAGTGCTAGGGTGCAGACTAGCACAGATACGCAGTATTTT.

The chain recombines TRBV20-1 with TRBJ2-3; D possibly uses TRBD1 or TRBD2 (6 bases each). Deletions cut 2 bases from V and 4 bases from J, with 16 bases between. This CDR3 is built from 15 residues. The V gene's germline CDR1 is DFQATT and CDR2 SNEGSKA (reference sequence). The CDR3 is CSARHPGAYADTQYF. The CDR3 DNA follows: TGCAGTGCTAGACATCCGGGGGCCTACGCAGATACGCAGTATTTT.

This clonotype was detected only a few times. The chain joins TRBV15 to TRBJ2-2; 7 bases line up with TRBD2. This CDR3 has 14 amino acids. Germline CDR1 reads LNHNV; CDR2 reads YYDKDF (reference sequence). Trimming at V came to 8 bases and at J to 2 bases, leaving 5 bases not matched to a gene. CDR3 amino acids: CATSRGLNTGELFF. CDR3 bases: TGTGCCACCTCAAGGGGACTAAACACCGGGGAGCTGTTTTTT.

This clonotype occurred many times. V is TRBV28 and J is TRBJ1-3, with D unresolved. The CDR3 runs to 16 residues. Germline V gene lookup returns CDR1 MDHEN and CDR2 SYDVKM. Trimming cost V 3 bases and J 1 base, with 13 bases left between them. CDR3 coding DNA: TGTGCCAGCAGTTTTGCACCCGGGAGGTCTGGAAACACCATATATTTT. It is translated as CASSFAPGRSGNTIYF.

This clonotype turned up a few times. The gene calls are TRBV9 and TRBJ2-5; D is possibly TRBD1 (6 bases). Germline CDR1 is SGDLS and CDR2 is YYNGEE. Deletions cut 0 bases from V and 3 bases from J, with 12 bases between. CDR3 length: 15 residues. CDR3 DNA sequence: TGTGCCAGCAGCGTAGGGGCAGGGGAGAAAGAGACCCAGTACTTC. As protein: CASSVGAGEKETQYF.

The CDR3 is CASSSTWGSYEQYV. The CDR3 region has the DNA TGTGCCAGCAGCTCGACTTGGGGCTCCTACGAGCAGTACGTC. V and J are TRBV7-2 and TRBJ2-7; D gene ambiguous. This CDR3 has 14 amino acids. Germline loops: CDR1 SGHTA, CDR2 FQGNSA. With 4 bases removed from V and 0 bases from J, the gap between germline ends came to 10 bases.